The 4 T cell receptor beta chains below were found in one sample sequenced in a study of blood T cell repertoires in COVID-19 (dated by TCRdb to 2020 to 2022). To prepare the library, the immunoSEQ multiplex PCR assay was applied. Here the immuneACCESS table is served through TCRdb, limited to in-frame sequences with V and J called. Missing clones are a known gap in these copies; in checked studies unresolved V genes cover under half, and the rest lacks a known reason. The sample table records 240,000 or so clones; about 79% of these occur just once. The ten largest clones add up to roughly a tenth of the sample. What was sequenced was peripheral blood. These receptors all stem from an elderly woman with acute or convalescent COVID-19.

The V and J genes are TRBV5-1 and TRBJ1-1; the match to TRBD1 covers 8 bases. The CDR3 is made up of 16 amino acids. V shed 1 base, J shed 5 bases, and the junction held 10 bases outside the gene matches. Germline V gene data show CDR1 as SGHRS and CDR2 as YFSETQ. CDR3 in amino acids: CASSLFAGGASTEAFF. Here the CDR3 DNA reads TGCGCCAGCAGCTTGTTTGCAGGGGGCGCTTCTACTGAAGCTTTCTTT.

The chain links TRBV5-6 to TRBJ1-6; no definite D call. This CDR3 is built from 13 residues. The V end was cut by 0 bases, the J end by 6 bases, with 4 bases between. The germline CDR1 and CDR2 sequences are SGHDT and YYEEEE. The CDR3 protein is CASSLVGNSPLHF. The CDR3, as DNA: TGTGCCAGCAGCTTGGTCGGTAATTCACCCCTCCACTTT.

The V gene is TRBV5-1, the J gene TRBJ2-3; the D gene is possibly TRBD2 (5 bases). CDR1 and CDR2 (germline): SGHRS, YFSETQ. This CDR3 is 17 amino acids long. V lost 0 bases and J 6 bases, leaving 20 bases between the germline ends. The CDR3 protein is CASSLAREPEFDDTQYF. The CDR3 nucleotides are TGCGCCAGCAGCTTGGCGAGGGAGCCGGAGTTTGATGATACGCAGTATTTT.

The chain has TRBV5-8 and TRBJ2-1; TRBD1 matches at 9 bases. This CDR3 contains 16 residues. V was clipped by 5 bases and J by 8 bases; unmatched bases: 14. Germline V CDR1 and CDR2: SGHTS, YDEGEE. The CDR3 DNA reads as TGTGCCAGCAGGAAACCTCCCGGGACAGGGTTTGATGAGCAGTTCTTC. As protein: CASRKPPGTGFDEQFF.